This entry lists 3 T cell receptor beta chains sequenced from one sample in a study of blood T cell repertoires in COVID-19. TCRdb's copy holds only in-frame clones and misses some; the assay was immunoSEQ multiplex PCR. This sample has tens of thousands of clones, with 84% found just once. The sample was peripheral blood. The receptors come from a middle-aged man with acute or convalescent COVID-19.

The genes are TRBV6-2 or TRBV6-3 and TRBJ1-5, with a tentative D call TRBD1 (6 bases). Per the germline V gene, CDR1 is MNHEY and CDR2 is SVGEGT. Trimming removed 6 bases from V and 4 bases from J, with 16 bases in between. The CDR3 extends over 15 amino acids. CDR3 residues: CASSPTGTLNQPQHF. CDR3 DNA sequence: TGTGCCAGCAGCCCGACCGGGACATTGAATCAGCCCCAGCATTTT.

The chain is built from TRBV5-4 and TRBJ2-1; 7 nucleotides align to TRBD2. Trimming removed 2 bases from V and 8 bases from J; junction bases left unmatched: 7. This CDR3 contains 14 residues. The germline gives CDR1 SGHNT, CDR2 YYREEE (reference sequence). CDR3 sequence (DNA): TGTGCCAGCAGCTTATTAATGGGGGGGGATGAGCAGTTCTTC. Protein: CASSLLMGGDEQFF.

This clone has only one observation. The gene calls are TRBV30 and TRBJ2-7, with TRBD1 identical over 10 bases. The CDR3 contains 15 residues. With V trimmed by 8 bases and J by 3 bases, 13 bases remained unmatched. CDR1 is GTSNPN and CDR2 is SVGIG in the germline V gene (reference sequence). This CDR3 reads CAAAGTGDLLYEQYF. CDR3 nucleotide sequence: TGTGCCGCTGCCGGGACAGGGGATTTACTCTACGAGCAGTACTTC.